This entry describes one TCR beta chain. No antigen is known for it. The record has no base qualities; no much larger clone is one base away. The meaning of the sample's treatment or condition label: in vitro stimulation with specific CMV peptide epitopes to enrich CMV-specific T cells. From cysteine to phenylalanine, the CDR3 is 14 amino acids long. The kept DNA is CDR3 alone, 42 bases in frame from the first base. At the junction V is shortened by 7 bases and J by 1 base; bases outside the gene matches: 4. The germline V gene provides CDR1 SNHLY and CDR2 FYNNEI. The record originates from a study of T cell repertoires in cytomegalovirus infection (dated by TCRdb to the late 2010s). About the study as a whole: The peptide stimulations were aimed at well-studied HLA-B-restricted epitopes as well as recently identified HLA-C-restricted CMV epitopes, whose presentation resists viral immunomodulation. The HLA type of each donor mattered for the analysis, because public TCR beta signatures pointed to carriage of CMV infection along with the matching HLA type. The paper as a whole reports these results and caveats: In the ex vivo response, HLA-C-restricted CMV-specific TCR beta clonotypes were dominant, and in two of eight donors the single most frequent clonotype came from this HLA-C-restricted group. Cumulative frequency of public TCR beta family members discriminated carriers of CMV infection plus the relevant HLA type in this cohort and an independent approximately 350-donor cohort.

Sequencing took place on an Illumina HiSeq 1500. TCRdb reanalyzed the raw reads on its own, using fastp at Q25 for trimming and MiXCR for clone calling, and kept in-frame beta chains. Merged by CDR3 protein, the rows form single entries marked with the most common genes and DNA. Counted in this sample were about 400,000 distinct CDR3 sequences; about 32% of them appeared once. The ten largest clonotypes hold roughly 13% of the sample. This chain joins TRBV2 to TRBJ2-3, and 8 junction bases match TRBD1. The receptor was isolated from a human donor in good health (CMV status not recorded). Some clones in this sample may be carry-over from other donors' samples. This specimen consisted of cultured PBMCs, obtained from culture after CMV antigen stimulation. DNA sequence: TGTGCCAGCAAAATGGGACAGGGCACAGATACGCAGTATTTT. Its translation reads: CASKMGQGTDTQYF.